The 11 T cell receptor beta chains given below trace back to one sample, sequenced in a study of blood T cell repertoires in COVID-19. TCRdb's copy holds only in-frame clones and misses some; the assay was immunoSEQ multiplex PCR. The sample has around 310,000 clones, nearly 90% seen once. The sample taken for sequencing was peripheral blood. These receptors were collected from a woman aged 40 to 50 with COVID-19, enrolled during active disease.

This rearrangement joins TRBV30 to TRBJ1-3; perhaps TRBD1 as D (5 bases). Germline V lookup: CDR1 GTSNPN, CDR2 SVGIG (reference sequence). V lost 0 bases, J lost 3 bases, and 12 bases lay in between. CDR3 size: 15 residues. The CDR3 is CAWSVSGGIGNTIYF. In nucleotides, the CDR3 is TGTGCCTGGAGTGTATCGGGGGGGATTGGAAACACCATATATTTT.

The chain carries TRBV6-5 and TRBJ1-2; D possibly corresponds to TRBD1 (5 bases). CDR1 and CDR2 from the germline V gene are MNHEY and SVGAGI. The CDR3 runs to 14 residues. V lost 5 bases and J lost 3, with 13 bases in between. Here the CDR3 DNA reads TGTGCCAGCAGTCCTCTAGCGGGGGACTATGGCTACACCTTC. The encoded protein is CASSPLAGDYGYTF.

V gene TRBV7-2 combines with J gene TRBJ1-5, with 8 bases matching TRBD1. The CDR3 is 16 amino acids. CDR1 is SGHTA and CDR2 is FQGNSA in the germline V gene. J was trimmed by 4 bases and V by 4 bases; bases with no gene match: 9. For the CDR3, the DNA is TGTGCCAGCAGCTCGGACAGGGAAGCCCTAAATCAGCCCCAGCATTTT. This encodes CASSSDREALNQPQHF.

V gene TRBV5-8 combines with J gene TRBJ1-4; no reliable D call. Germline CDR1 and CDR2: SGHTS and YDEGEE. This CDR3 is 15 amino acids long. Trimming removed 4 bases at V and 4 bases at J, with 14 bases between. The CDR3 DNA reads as TGTGCCAGCAGCCGCGGTCAGGCGGGTAATGAAAAACTGTTTTTT. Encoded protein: CASSRGQAGNEKLFF.

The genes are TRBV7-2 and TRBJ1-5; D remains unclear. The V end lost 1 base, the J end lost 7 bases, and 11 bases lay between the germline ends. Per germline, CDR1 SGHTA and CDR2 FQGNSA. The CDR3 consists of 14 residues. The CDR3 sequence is CASSLDPSGQPQHF. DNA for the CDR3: TGTGCCAGCAGCTTAGACCCTTCAGGACAGCCCCAGCATTTT. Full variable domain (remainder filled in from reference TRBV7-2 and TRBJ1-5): GAGVSQSPSNKVTEKGKDVELRCDPISGHTALYWYRQSLGQGLEFLIYFQGNSAPDKSGLPSDRFSAERTGGSVSTLTIQRTQQEDSAVYLCASSLDPSGQPQHFGDGTRLSIL.

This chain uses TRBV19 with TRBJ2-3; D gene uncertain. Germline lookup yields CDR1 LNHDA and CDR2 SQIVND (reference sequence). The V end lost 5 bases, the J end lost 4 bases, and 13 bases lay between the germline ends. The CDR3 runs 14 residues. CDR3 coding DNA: TGTGCCAGTAGTCCCCTAGTAACCGCAGATACGCAGTATTTT. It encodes CASSPLVTADTQYF. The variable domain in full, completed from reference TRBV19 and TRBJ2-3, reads DGGITQSPKYLFRKEGQNVTLSCEQNLNHDAMYWYRQDPGQGLRLIYYSQIVNDFQKGDIAEGYSVSREKKESFPLTVTSAQKNPTAFYLCASSPLVTADTQYFGPGTRLTVL.

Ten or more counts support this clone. The CDR3 region is CSVEVRRRTEQYF. The DNA for the CDR3 is TGCAGCGTTGAAGTACGCCGGAGGACCGAGCAGTACTTC. The rearrangement uses TRBV29-1 and TRBJ2-7; the D gene is possibly TRBD2 (5 bases). Germline V CDR1 and CDR2: SQVTM, ANQGSEA. Trimming removed 1 base at V and 6 bases at J, with 13 bases between. The CDR3 has 13 residues.

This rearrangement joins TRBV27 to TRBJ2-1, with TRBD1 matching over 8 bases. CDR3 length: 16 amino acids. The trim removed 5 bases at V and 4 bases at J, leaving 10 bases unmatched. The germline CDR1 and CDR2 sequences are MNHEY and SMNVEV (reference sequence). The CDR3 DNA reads TGTGCCAGCAGTCCCGCGGCAGGGGGCGGATACAATGAGCAGTTCTTC. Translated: CASSPAAGGGYNEQFF.

In DNA form, the CDR3 reads TGTGCCAGTACCCCCTGGGGTAAGGGGCGCGGTGGCACAGATACGCAGTATTTT. Amino acids: CASTPWGKGRGGTDTQYF. V usage is TRBV19 and J usage is TRBJ2-3; tentatively, D is TRBD1 (5 bases). Looked up from germline, CDR1 is LNHDA and CDR2 is SQIVND (reference sequence). The CDR3 extends over 18 amino acids. The V and J ends lost 7 bases and 1 base respectively, with 24 bases between them.

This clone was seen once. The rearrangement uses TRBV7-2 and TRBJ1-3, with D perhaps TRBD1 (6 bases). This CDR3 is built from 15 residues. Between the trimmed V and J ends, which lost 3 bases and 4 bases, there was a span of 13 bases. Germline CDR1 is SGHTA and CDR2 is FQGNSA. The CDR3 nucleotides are TGTGCCAGCAGCTTGAGTACAGGGAACGGAAACACCATATATTTT. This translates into CASSLSTGNGNTIYF.

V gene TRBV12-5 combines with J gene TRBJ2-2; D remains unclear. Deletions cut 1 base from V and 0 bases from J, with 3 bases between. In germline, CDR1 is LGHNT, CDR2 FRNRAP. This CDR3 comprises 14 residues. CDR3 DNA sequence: TGTGCTAGTGGTTTGGCTACGAACACCGGGGAGCTGTTTTTT. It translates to CASGLATNTGELFF.